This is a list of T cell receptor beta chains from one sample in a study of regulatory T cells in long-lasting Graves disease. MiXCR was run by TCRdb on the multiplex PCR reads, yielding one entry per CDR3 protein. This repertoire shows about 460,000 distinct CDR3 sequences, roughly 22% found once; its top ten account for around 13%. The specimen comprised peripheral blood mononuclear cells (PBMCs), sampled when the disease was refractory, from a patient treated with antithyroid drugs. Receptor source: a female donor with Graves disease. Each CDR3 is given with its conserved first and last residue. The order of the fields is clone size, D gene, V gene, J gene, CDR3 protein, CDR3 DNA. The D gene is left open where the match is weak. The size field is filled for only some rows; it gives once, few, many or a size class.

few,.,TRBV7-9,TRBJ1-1,CASSHSLTANTEAFF,TGTGCCAGCAGCCACTCCTTGACAGCTAACACTGAAGCTTTCTTT
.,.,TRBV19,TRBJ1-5,CASSIDRVQPQHF,TGTGCCAGTAGTATAGACAGGGTTCAGCCCCAGCATTTT
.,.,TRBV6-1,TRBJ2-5,CASSLYPLDPQYF,TGTGCCAGCAGCCTATATCCACTCGACCCCCAGTACTTC
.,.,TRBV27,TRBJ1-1,CASSLEGVGSAFF,TGTGCCAGCAGTTTAGAAGGGGTTGGCTCAGCTTTCTTT
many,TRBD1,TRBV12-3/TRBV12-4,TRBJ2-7,CASSPPRYGTATYEQYF,TGTGCCAGCAGTCCACCCCGATACGGGACAGCTACGTACGAGCAGTACTTC
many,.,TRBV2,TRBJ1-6,CASTRDFPSWGNSPLHF,TGTGCCAGCACACGGGACTTTCCATCCTGGGGTAATTCACCCCTCCACTTT
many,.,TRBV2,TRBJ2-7,CASSVGRSGYEQYF,TGTGCCAGCAGTGTAGGGCGGTCCGGCTACGAGCAGTACTTC
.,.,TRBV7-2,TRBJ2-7,CASSPPAREASYEQYF,TGTGCCAGCAGCCCTCCCGCGAGGGAGGCCTCCTACGAGCAGTACTTC
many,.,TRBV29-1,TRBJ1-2,CSVDRDGYTF,TGCAGCGTTGATAGGGATGGCTACACCTTC
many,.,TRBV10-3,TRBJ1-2,CAISDNRSYGYTF,TGTGCCATCAGTGATAACAGGAGCTATGGCTACACCTTC
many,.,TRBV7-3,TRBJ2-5,CASSLGGSRETQYF,TGTGCCAGCAGCCTGGGGGGTAGTAGGGAGACCCAGTACTTC
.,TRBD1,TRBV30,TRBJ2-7,CAWSVQNRGFDEQYF,TGTGCCTGGAGTGTACAAAACAGGGGATTCGACGAGCAGTACTTC
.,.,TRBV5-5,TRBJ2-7,CASSLVGGADEQYF,TGTGCCAGCAGCTTGGTCGGGGGCGCCGACGAGCAGTACTTC
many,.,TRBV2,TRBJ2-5,CASSESPSGLKTQYF,TGTGCCAGCAGTGAATCGCCGAGTGGTCTGAAGACCCAGTACTTC
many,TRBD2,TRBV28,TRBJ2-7,CASKGGPRYEQYF,TGTGCCAGCAAGGGAGGGCCGAGGTACGAGCAGTACTTC
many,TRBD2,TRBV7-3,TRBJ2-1,CASSPGTSGNEQFF,TGTGCCAGCAGCCCTGGGACTAGCGGCAATGAGCAGTTCTTC
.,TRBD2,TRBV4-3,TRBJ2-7,CASSQESGGGLVEQYF,TGCGCCAGCAGCCAAGAATCGGGGGGGGGCCTTGTCGAGCAGTACTTC
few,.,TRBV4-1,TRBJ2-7,CASSQVPATTYEQYF,TGCGCCAGCAGCCAAGTTCCAGCCACAACCTACGAGCAGTACTTC
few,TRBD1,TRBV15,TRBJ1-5,CATSPGQVSNQPQHF,TGTGCCACCAGCCCGGGACAGGTTAGCAATCAGCCCCAGCATTTT
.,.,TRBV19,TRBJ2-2,CASMFGMANTGELFF,TGTGCCAGTATGTTCGGCATGGCGAACACCGGGGAGCTGTTTTTT
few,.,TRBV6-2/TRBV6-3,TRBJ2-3,CASSDQYTQYF,TGTGCCAGCAGTGATCAGTATACGCAGTATTTT
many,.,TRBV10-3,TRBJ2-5,CAISESTGVETQYF,TGTGCCATCAGTGAGTCGACGGGAGTAGAGACCCAGTACTTC
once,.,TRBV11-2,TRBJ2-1,CASSPTYNEQFF,TGTGCCAGCAGCCCCACCTACAATGAGCAGTTCTTC
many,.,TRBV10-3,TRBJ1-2,CATARLGTDGYTF,TGTGCCACCGCCCGGCTCGGGACGGATGGCTACACCTTC
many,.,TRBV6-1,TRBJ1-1,CASRPTGERGTEAFF,TGTGCCAGCAGACCCACGGGGGAGCGTGGCACTGAAGCTTTCTTT
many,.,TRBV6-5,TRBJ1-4,CASSYSGSYEKLFF,TGTGCCAGCAGTTACTCGGGCAGCTATGAAAAACTGTTTTTT
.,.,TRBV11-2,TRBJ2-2,CASSLNLRTGELFF,TGTGCCAGCAGCTTAAATCTGCGGACCGGGGAGCTGTTTTTT
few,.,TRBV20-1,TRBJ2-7,CSAPREGASYEQYF,TGCAGTGCTCCCCGGGAGGGGGCTTCCTACGAGCAGTACTTC
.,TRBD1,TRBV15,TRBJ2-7,CATSRDIGTGGWEQYF,TGTGCCACCAGCAGAGATATTGGGACAGGGGGCTGGGAGCAGTACTTC
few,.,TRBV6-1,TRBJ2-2,CASRGMDSNTGELFF,TGTGCCAGCAGGGGGATGGACTCGAACACCGGGGAGCTGTTTTTT
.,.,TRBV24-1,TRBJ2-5,CATSGHPGGETQYF,TGTGCCACCAGTGGACACCCTGGGGGTGAGACCCAGTACTTC
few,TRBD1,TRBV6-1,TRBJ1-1,CASNPDRVIGAFF,TGTGCCAGCAACCCGGACAGGGTGATAGGGGCTTTCTTT
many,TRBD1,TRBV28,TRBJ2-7,CASRQTGGRTYEQYF,TGTGCCAGCAGACAGACAGGGGGCCGAACCTACGAGCAGTACTTC
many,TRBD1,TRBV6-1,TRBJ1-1,CASSENRGQNTEAFF,TGTGCCAGCAGCGAAAACAGGGGTCAGAACACTGAAGCTTTCTTT
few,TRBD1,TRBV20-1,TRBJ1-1,CSARDRGRTEAFF,TGCAGTGCTAGAGACAGGGGGCGGACTGAAGCTTTCTTT
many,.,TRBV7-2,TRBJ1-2,CASSWTSNYGYTF,TGTGCCAGCAGCTGGACATCTAACTATGGCTACACCTTC
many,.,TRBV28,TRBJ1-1,CASQDSSNTEAFF,TGTGCCAGCCAGGACAGCAGTAACACTGAAGCTTTCTTT
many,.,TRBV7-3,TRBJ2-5,CASSLIGGLEETQYF,TGTGCCAGCAGCTTAATAGGAGGGCTCGAAGAGACCCAGTACTTC
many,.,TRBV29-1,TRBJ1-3,CSVGGQSSGNTIYF,TGCAGCGTCGGTGGACAGAGCTCTGGAAACACCATATATTTT
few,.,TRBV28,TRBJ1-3,CASSATEGGSGNTIYF,TGTGCCAGCAGTGCCACTGAGGGGGGCTCTGGAAACACCATATATTTT
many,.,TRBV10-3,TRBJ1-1,CAIGGQRTEAFF,TGTGCCATCGGAGGACAGCGCACTGAAGCTTTCTTT
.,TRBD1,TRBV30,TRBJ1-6,CAWTVGTGDNSPLHF,TGTGCCTGGACGGTGGGGACAGGGGATAATTCACCCCTCCACTTT
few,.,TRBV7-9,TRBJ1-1,CASSLERITGREVTEAFF,TGTGCCAGCAGCTTAGAGCGTATCACCGGGAGGGAGGTCACTGAAGCTTTCTTT
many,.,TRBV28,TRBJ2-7,CASSGNYEQYF,TGTGCCAGCAGCGGTAACTACGAGCAGTACTTC
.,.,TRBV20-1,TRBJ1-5,CSAREIGAHRPQHF,TGCAGTGCTAGAGAGATCGGAGCCCATAGGCCCCAGCATTTT
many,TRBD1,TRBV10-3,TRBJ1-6,CATRTGLESPLHF,TGTGCCACCAGGACAGGGCTGGAATCACCCCTCCACTTT